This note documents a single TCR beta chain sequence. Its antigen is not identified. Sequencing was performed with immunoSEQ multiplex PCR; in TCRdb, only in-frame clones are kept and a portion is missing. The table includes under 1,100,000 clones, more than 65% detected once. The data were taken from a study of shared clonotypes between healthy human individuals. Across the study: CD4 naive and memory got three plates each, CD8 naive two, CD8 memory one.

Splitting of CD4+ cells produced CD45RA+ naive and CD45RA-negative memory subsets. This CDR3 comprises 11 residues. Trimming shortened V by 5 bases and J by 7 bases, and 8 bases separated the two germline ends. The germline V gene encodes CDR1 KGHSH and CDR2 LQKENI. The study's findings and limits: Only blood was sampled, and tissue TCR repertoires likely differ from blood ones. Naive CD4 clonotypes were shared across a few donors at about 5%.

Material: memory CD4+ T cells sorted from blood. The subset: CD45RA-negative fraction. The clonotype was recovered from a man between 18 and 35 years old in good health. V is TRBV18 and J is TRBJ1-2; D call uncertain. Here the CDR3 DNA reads TGTGCCAGCTCAACAGAAGCTGGCTACACCTTC. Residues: CASSTEAGYTF. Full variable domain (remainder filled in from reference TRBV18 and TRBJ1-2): NAGVMQNPRHLVRRRGQEARLRCSPMKGHSHVYWYRQLPEEGLKFMVYLQKENIIDESGMPKERFSAEFPKEGPSILRIQQVVRGDSAAYFCASSTEAGYTFGSGTRLTVV.